These 25 T cell receptor beta chains were sequenced from one sample in a study of cytomegalovirus exposure and HLA in healthy donors. The PCR contained 60 Vbeta and 13 Jbeta primers. Data came from immunoSEQ multiplex PCR; TCRdb stores just in-frame clones and leaves some out. The repertoire includes around 270,000 clones, about four fifths of them detected once, and 0.3% sits in the top ten. Sequencing was carried out using PBMCs. Receptor source: a girl aged 2 to 10 in good health and CMV-seronegative.

V is TRBV19 and J is TRBJ1-4; 11 bases map to TRBD1. V was clipped by 9 bases and J by 7 bases; unmatched bases: 13. Germline values: CDR1 LNHDA, CDR2 SQIVND (reference sequence). The CDR3 consists of 16 residues. CDR3 sequence: CASQRLDRGRGEKLFF. DNA of the CDR3: TGTGCCAGCCAACGGTTGGACAGGGGGCGCGGTGAAAAACTGTTTTTT.

V is TRBV6-4 and J is TRBJ2-1; weak D call: TRBD1 (6 bases). Per germline, CDR1 MRHNA and CDR2 SNTAGT. V dropped 2 bases and J dropped 8 bases, with 10 bases sitting between them. The CDR3 totals 13 residues. This CDR3 reads CASSDRPGDEQFF. The CDR3 DNA is TGTGCCAGCAGTGACCGCCCAGGGGATGAGCAGTTCTTC.

The chain links TRBV25-1 to TRBJ2-1, with a possible D match to TRBD2 (5 bases). Germline V gives CDR1 MGHDK, CDR2 SYGVNS. This CDR3 spans 13 amino acids. Trimming shortened V by 4 bases and J by 10 bases, and 14 bases separated the two germline ends. The CDR3 is CASSVRVEGEQFF. The CDR3 bases are TGTGCCAGCAGTGTTCGCGTAGAGGGCGAGCAGTTCTTC.

The chain employs TRBV9 and TRBJ1-6; 7 bases line up with TRBD1. This CDR3 contains 16 residues. The trim removed 3 bases at V and 9 bases at J, leaving 12 bases unmatched. The V gene's germline CDR1 is SGDLS and CDR2 YYNGEE. The CDR3 spells CASSAEGAELSSPLHF. CDR3 DNA sequence: TGTGCCAGCAGCGCAGAGGGGGCGGAATTAAGTTCACCCCTCCACTTT.

The genes are TRBV27 and TRBJ1-5; tentative D call: TRBD1 (6 bases). This CDR3 spans 14 amino acids. V lost 2 bases and J lost 7, with 12 bases in between. The germline V gene encodes CDR1 MNHEY and CDR2 SMNVEV (reference sequence). The CDR3 coding sequence is TGTGCCAGCAGTTTAGGTAAAGGGGGACAGCCCCAGCATTTT. As protein: CASSLGKGGQPQHF.

The V and J genes are TRBV6-1 and TRBJ1-4; D not resolved. This CDR3 spans 15 amino acids. The germline gives CDR1 MNHNS, CDR2 SASEGT. V lost 1 base and J 5 bases, leaving 11 bases between the germline ends. In DNA, the CDR3 is TGTGCCAGCAGTGAAGGTGCCAGGCGCAATGAAAAACTGTTTTTT. The encoded protein is CASSEGARRNEKLFF.

The rearrangement uses TRBV28 and TRBJ2-3, with 9 bases fitting TRBD2. The germline gives CDR1 MDHEN, CDR2 SYDVKM. The CDR3 sequence is 16 residues long. With V trimmed by 6 bases and J by 6 bases, 13 bases remained unmatched. CDR3: CASSTLGRGGQDTQYF. The CDR3 DNA reads TGTGCCAGCAGCACCCTCGGGCGGGGGGGCCAGGATACGCAGTATTTT.

About this clone: The sample contains more than one DNA sequence encoding this CDR3. The V gene is TRBV21-1, the J gene TRBJ2-7; TRBD2 is the table's D call, not checked against the DNA. TRBV21-1 is a pseudogene segment. This CDR3 spans 15 amino acids. The CDR3: CASSKVPGTVYEQYF. As DNA, the CDR3 is TGCGCCAGCAGCAAAGTTCCCGGGACTGTCTACGAGCAGTACTTC.

The chain recombines TRBV19 with TRBJ2-5; D is possibly TRBD1 (5 bases). The V gene's germline CDR1 is LNHDA and CDR2 SQIVND (reference sequence). The CDR3 spans 15 residues. Trimming shortened V by 3 bases and J by 4 bases, and 15 bases separated the two germline ends. This CDR3 is CASSIWGHQGETQYF. DNA of the CDR3: TGTGCCAGTAGTATTTGGGGTCATCAGGGAGAGACCCAGTACTTC.

V usage is TRBV5-4 and J usage is TRBJ2-1; 11 positions match TRBD2. The CDR3 consists of 17 residues. V gave up 4 bases and J gave up 8 bases; unmatched junction bases: 14. Looked up from germline, CDR1 is SGHNT and CDR2 is YYREEE (reference sequence). The CDR3 DNA sequence: TGTGCCAGCAGCCCCGACCATATAGCGGGGGGGCCAGATGAGCAGTTCTTC. Translating it yields CASSPDHIAGGPDEQFF.

The gene calls are TRBV10-1 and TRBJ2-3, with D perhaps TRBD2 (5 bases). The CDR3 has 17 residues. V lost 3 bases and J lost 1, with 17 bases in between. Per the germline V gene, CDR1 is WNHNN and CDR2 is SYGVQD (reference sequence). The CDR3 bases are TGCGCCAGCAGTGAAAACCCCAGGACTCTTCGCACAGATACGCAGTATTTT. Residues: CASSENPRTLRTDTQYF.

The V and J genes are TRBV10-3 and TRBJ1-4; a weak D match, TRBD1 (5 bases). Germline V CDR1 and CDR2: ENHRY, SYGVKD. This CDR3 region has 12 residues. With 6 bases removed from V and 11 bases from J, the gap between germline ends came to 13 bases. The CDR3 nucleotides read TGTGCCATCAGCGGACAATTCGGGAAACTGTTTTTT. It translates to CAISGQFGKLFF.

This chain connects TRBV6-1 to TRBJ1-6; perhaps TRBD1 as D (6 bases). The CDR3 has 15 residues. The germline V gene has CDR1 MNHNS and CDR2 SASEGT. V dropped 1 base and J dropped 4 bases, with 8 bases sitting between them. CDR3 bases: TGTGCCAGCAGTGAAGTGAGGGGGTATAATTCACCCCTCCACTTT. This encodes CASSEVRGYNSPLHF.

The rearrangement links TRBV6-5 to TRBJ1-6; D is perhaps TRBD1 (6 bases). Per germline, CDR1 MNHEY and CDR2 SVGAGI. V lost 7 bases and J 7 bases, leaving 14 bases between the germline ends. This CDR3 spans 14 amino acids. Here the CDR3 reads CASTRRGANSPLHF. The CDR3 DNA follows: TGTGCCAGCACCCGACGGGGGGCGAATTCACCCCTCCACTTT.

J is TRBJ2-4 and V is TRBV5-4; a weak D match, TRBD2 (5 bases). Germline CDR1 is SGHNT and CDR2 is YYREEE (reference sequence). V lost 0 bases to trimming and J lost 7 bases, with 11 bases between them. The CDR3 totals 14 residues. CDR3 coding DNA: TGTGCCAGCAGCTTGGAGGGAAGAGGGAACATTCAGTACTTC. Encoded protein: CASSLEGRGNIQYF.

The V call is TRBV4-2, the J call TRBJ2-1, with 10 bases fitting TRBD2. Germline V CDR1 and CDR2: LGHNA, YNFKEQ. This CDR3 spans 16 amino acids. V lost 3 bases to trimming and J lost 3 bases; unmatched junction nucleotides: 5. As DNA, the CDR3 is TGTGCCAGCAGCCAGGCAGCGGGAGGGCTCTACAATGAGCAGTTCTTC. Protein sequence: CASSQAAGGLYNEQFF.

The chain joins TRBV2 to TRBJ1-5, with D maybe TRBD1 (5 bases). V was clipped by 4 bases and J by 4 bases, with 14 bases between them. The CDR3 runs to 15 residues. The germline CDR1 and CDR2 sequences are SNHLY and FYNNEI. CDR3 region: CASSGLGGRNQPQHF. The CDR3 bases are TGTGCCAGCAGTGGATTGGGGGGTAGGAATCAGCCCCAGCATTTT.

As to this clone: This sample includes further DNA sequences coding for the same CDR3. The rearrangement uses TRBV5-1 and TRBJ2-3; 11 bases are a match to TRBD2. Germline V gives CDR1 SGHRS, CDR2 YFSETQ. Trimming took 0 bases from V and 6 from J; bases not matched to a gene: 0. This CDR3 is 14 amino acids long. This chain's CDR3 is CASSLGTSGDTQYF. The CDR3 nucleotides read TGCGCCAGCAGCTTGGGGACTAGCGGGGATACGCAGTATTTT.

The rearrangement links TRBV27 to TRBJ2-4; 9 nucleotides line up with TRBD1. The CDR3 consists of 15 residues. V was pared by 5 bases and J by 8 bases, with 10 bases of the junction left unmatched. The germline V gene encodes CDR1 MNHEY and CDR2 SMNVEV (reference sequence). CDR3 sequence reads: CASSIETGGGHIQYF. The CDR3 DNA reads as TGTGCCAGCAGTATCGAGACAGGGGGTGGTCACATTCAGTACTTC.

The chain couples TRBV6-4 to TRBJ1-5; TRBD1 aligns across 7 bases. With V trimmed by 5 bases and J by 2 bases, 3 bases remained unmatched. The CDR3 length is 14 residues. The germline CDR1 and CDR2 sequences are MRHNA and SNTAGT. In DNA form, the CDR3 reads TGTGCCAGCAGTCGACAGGGCGGCAATCAGCCCCAGCATTTT. Its translation: CASSRQGGNQPQHF.

The V and J genes are TRBV2 and TRBJ2-7, with 11 bases lining up with TRBD2. Per germline, CDR1 SNHLY and CDR2 FYNNEI. There are 19 residues in the CDR3. The V segment lost 6 bases and the J segment 3 bases; nucleotides outside the gene matches: 19. The CDR3 is CASSQTGTSGRLVGYEQYF. Here the CDR3 DNA reads TGTGCCAGCAGCCAGACCGGGACTAGCGGTCGACTCGTAGGCTACGAGCAGTACTTC.

This clone was detected only a few times. The rearrangement joins TRBV28 to TRBJ2-7; D not resolved. Germline V CDR1 and CDR2: MDHEN, SYDVKM. Trimming removed 8 bases from V and 3 bases from J, with 17 bases in between. The length of the CDR3 is 14 residues. The CDR3 here is CASGAPGSVYEQYF. The CDR3 DNA follows: TGTGCCAGCGGAGCCCCTGGGTCCGTCTACGAGCAGTACTTC.

The chain couples TRBV10-3 to TRBJ1-6; 7 nucleotides match TRBD1. There are 17 residues in the CDR3. In germline, CDR1 is ENHRY, CDR2 SYGVKD. V gave up 4 bases and J gave up 2 bases; unmatched junction bases: 8. CDR3 amino acids: CAISVDRAIPYNSPLHF. In DNA, the CDR3 is TGTGCCATCAGTGTCGACAGGGCAATACCCTATAATTCACCCCTCCACTTT.

This clone was seen only once. The V and J genes are TRBV19 and TRBJ1-6; D not certain. CDR3 length equals 17 residues. Trimming removed 8 bases at V and 5 bases at J, with 22 bases between. The germline V gene has CDR1 LNHDA and CDR2 SQIVND (reference sequence). CDR3 DNA sequence: TGTGCCAGTGGACCTATGGGAGTTCAAGATGATAATTCACCCCTCCACTTT. It yields the protein CASGPMGVQDDNSPLHF.

V is TRBV27 and J is TRBJ2-1; TRBD1 agrees at 8 bases. V shed 3 bases and J 7 bases; nucleotides not matched to a gene: 14. Germline V gives CDR1 MNHEY, CDR2 SMNVEV (reference sequence). The CDR3 contains 17 residues. For the CDR3, the DNA is TGTGCCAGCAGTTTTGGTTTTACCAGGACAGGGCAAAATGAGCAGTTCTTC. Translating it yields CASSFGFTRTGQNEQFF.